Below, 23 T cell receptor beta chains from the same sample are listed, as sequenced in a study of neurological immune-mediated disorders. From the 5' RACE reads, TCRdb called clonotypes with MiXCR, one entry per CDR3 protein. This table has over 60,000 distinct CDR3 sequences, 5% to 6% appearing once. Sequencing input: PBMCs. These receptors originate from a woman in her twenties or thirties with multiple sclerosis.

This clonotype occurred many times. CDR3 protein: CSALRTNEQFF. The CDR3 nucleotides read TGCAGTGCCCTCCGGACCAATGAGCAGTTCTTC. The chain couples TRBV20-1 to TRBJ2-1; D unclear. Germline-derived CDR1 and CDR2 are DFQATT and SNEGSKA (reference sequence). V was trimmed by 6 bases and J by 6 bases, leaving 9 bases between them. The CDR3 has 11 amino acids.

The J gene is TRBJ2-5, the V gene TRBV6-5; TRBD2 agrees at 12 bases. Germline CDR1 reads MNHEY; CDR2 reads SVGAGI. There are 18 residues in the CDR3. V shed 2 bases and J 6 bases; nucleotides not matched to a gene: 13. The CDR3 DNA reads TGTGCCAGCAGTTACCCTGCTCCGAGACTAGCGGGAGAGAAGACCCAGTACTTC. It translates to CASSYPAPRLAGEKTQYF.

In this sample, this clonotype turned up many times. J is TRBJ1-2 and V is TRBV12-3 or TRBV12-4; weak D call: TRBD1 (6 bases). The length of the CDR3 is 14 residues. V was shortened by 4 bases and J by 1 base, with 10 bases between the two germline ends. CDR3 sequence (DNA): TGTGCCAGCAGTTCACAGGGATTTAACTATGGCTACACCTTC. It codes for CASSSQGFNYGYTF.

The V gene is TRBV2, the J gene TRBJ1-5, with 7 positions matching TRBD1. The junction had 7 bases not matched to a gene; V was cut back by 10 bases and J by 1 base. Germline V gene lookup returns CDR1 SNHLY and CDR2 FYNNEI. The CDR3 is 14 amino acids. In DNA, the CDR3 is TGTGCCACCAGAGCGACAGGGAGCAATCAGCCCCAGCATTTT. Its translation: CATRATGSNQPQHF.

This clonotype was observed many times. The CDR3 DNA reads as TGCGCCAGCAGCTTGGATGGCAGGTCCTACGAGCAGTACTTC. Its protein product is CASSLDGRSYEQYF. This chain links TRBV5-1 with TRBJ2-7; D unclear. V was shortened by 0 bases and J by 1 base, with 8 bases between the two germline ends. The CDR3 extends over 14 amino acids. Germline-derived CDR1 and CDR2 are SGHRS and YFSETQ.

This clonotype was counted many times. The chain joins TRBV7-8 to TRBJ1-2; D gene ambiguous. Trimming shortened V by 4 bases and J by 4 bases, and 7 bases separated the two germline ends. Germline-derived CDR1 and CDR2 are SGHVS and FQNEAQ. This CDR3 region has 12 residues. This CDR3 is CASSYGFYGYTF. The CDR3 DNA follows: TGTGCCAGCAGCTACGGATTCTATGGCTACACCTTC.

This clonotype was observed a few times. The rearrangement joins TRBV20-1 to TRBJ2-5; 12 positions agree with TRBD2. The CDR3 has 14 amino acids. V lost 6 bases, J lost 5 bases, and 7 bases stayed unmatched. Germline V gene sequence: CDR1 DFQATT, CDR2 SNEGSKA (reference sequence). This CDR3 is CSATTSGRGETQYF. The DNA of the CDR3 is TGCAGTGCCACGACTAGCGGGAGAGGGGAGACCCAGTACTTC.

This clonotype has a count of ten or more. The chain couples TRBV20-1 to TRBJ1-3; 10 nucleotides agree with TRBD1. CDR3 length equals 13 residues. Trimming took 5 bases from V and 4 from J; bases not matched to a gene: 2. CDR1 and CDR2 (germline): DFQATT, SNEGSKA (reference sequence). The DNA for the CDR3 is TGCAGTGCTCGACAGGGGGCCGGAAACACCATATATTTT. Its protein is CSARQGAGNTIYF.

In this sample, this clonotype turned up many times. The genes are TRBV4-2 and TRBJ2-1; D unresolved. From germline, CDR1 is LGHNA and CDR2 YNFKEQ. CDR3 size: 13 residues. V was pared by 1 base and J by 8 bases, with 9 bases between. In DNA form, the CDR3 reads TGTGCCAGCAGCCAAGGGCCGGGCGATGAGCAGTTCTTC. This gives the protein CASSQGPGDEQFF.

This clonotype has more than one count but fewer than ten. This chain connects TRBV5-1 to TRBJ1-4, with 7 nucleotides matching TRBD1. CDR3 size: 15 residues. V shed 4 bases, J shed 0 bases, and the junction held 3 bases outside the gene matches. The germline gives CDR1 SGHRS, CDR2 YFSETQ. This CDR3 is CASSKGQTTNEKLFF. CDR3 nucleotides: TGCGCCAGCAGCAAGGGACAGACAACTAATGAAAAACTGTTTTTT.

This clonotype was seen at least ten times. The V and J genes are TRBV18 and TRBJ2-7; tentatively, D is TRBD2 (6 bases). This CDR3 has 16 amino acids. Germline V gene sequence: CDR1 KGHSH, CDR2 LQKENI. The germline V and J ends were trimmed by 0 bases and 0 bases, with 12 bases remaining between them. The chain's CDR3 is CASSPPGGGGSYEQYF. CDR3 bases: TGTGCCAGCTCACCACCGGGAGGAGGAGGCTCCTACGAGCAGTACTTC.

This clonotype has ten or more counts. J is TRBJ2-1 and V is TRBV12-3 or TRBV12-4; D tentatively fits TRBD1 or TRBD2 (5 bases each). Trimming stripped 5 bases from V and 8 bases from J, with 25 bases between. The CDR3 extends over 17 amino acids. CDR3 region: CASSPPGAGSMSDEQFF. DNA of the CDR3: TGTGCCAGCAGTCCCCCCGGGGCGGGTTCGATGAGCGATGAGCAGTTCTTC.

This clonotype has ten or more counts. The chain carries TRBV6-5 and TRBJ2-6; D not resolved. The V end was cut by 4 bases, the J end by 3 bases, with 13 bases between. The length of the CDR3 is 16 residues. Germline V gene sequence: CDR1 MNHEY, CDR2 SVGAGI. CDR3 sequence (DNA): TGTGCCAGCAGTTCGCCAAGGGCAGGTGGGGCCAACGTCCTGACTTTC. This sequence encodes CASSSPRAGGANVLTF.

This clonotype has a count of ten or more. V usage is TRBV5-1 and J usage is TRBJ2-1, with D perhaps TRBD2 (5 bases). CDR1 is SGHRS, CDR2 YFSETQ, per germline. Trimming took 5 bases from V and 0 from J, leaving 9 bases between them. This CDR3 has 14 amino acids. The CDR3 nucleotides read TGCGCCAGCAGTAGGGAGAGCTCCTACAATGAGCAGTTCTTC. Its translation: CASSRESSYNEQFF.

This clonotype has just a few counts. The V call is TRBV3-1, the J call TRBJ1-3, with a possible D match to TRBD1 (6 bases). The V end lost 1 base, the J end lost 5 bases, and 12 bases lay between the germline ends. Germline-derived CDR1 and CDR2 are LGHDT and YNNKEL (reference sequence). CDR3 length: 15 amino acids. This CDR3 reads CASSQGGGGRNTIYF. CDR3 nucleotides: TGTGCCAGCAGCCAAGGAGGAGGGGGAAGAAACACCATATATTTT.

This clonotype was observed many times. The CDR3 sequence: CASSGTTGLNTGELFF. The CDR3 DNA follows: TGCGCCAGCAGCGGAACGACAGGGTTAAACACCGGGGAGCTGTTTTTT. The J gene is TRBJ2-2, the V gene TRBV5-1; 7 bases fit TRBD1. Trimming took 4 bases from V and 2 from J; bases not matched to a gene: 8. Per the germline V gene, CDR1 is SGHRS and CDR2 is YFSETQ. CDR3 length: 16 amino acids.

In its sample, this clonotype was seen many times. The CDR3 loop reads CAIRSDGRDFSSTDTQYF. The DNA of the CDR3 is TGTGCCATCAGAAGTGACGGACGGGACTTCTCCAGCACAGATACGCAGTATTTT. V and J are TRBV10-3 and TRBJ2-3, with D possibly TRBD2 on 6 matching bases. Trimming took off 6 bases at V and 0 bases at J, with 22 bases between the two ends. Per germline, CDR1 ENHRY and CDR2 SYGVKD. The CDR3 covers 18 residues.

Ten or more counts support this clonotype. The genes are TRBV5-1 and TRBJ1-2; D is perhaps TRBD1 (5 bases). This CDR3 comprises 12 residues. The V end lost 7 bases, the J end lost 8 bases, and 15 bases lay between the germline ends. Germline V CDR1 and CDR2: SGHRS, YFSETQ. For the CDR3, the DNA is TGCGCCAGCGTAGGGGAGGAATACGGCTACACCTTC. This translates into CASVGEEYGYTF.

This clonotype showed up many times. The chain is built from TRBV20-1 and TRBJ2-3; TRBD2 matches at 8 bases. The length of the CDR3 is 12 residues. The ends lost 4 bases at V and 11 bases at J; junction bases unmatched: 8. The V gene's germline CDR1 is DFQATT and CDR2 SNEGSKA (reference sequence). The CDR3 nucleotides read TGCAGTGCTAAGAGGGGGACTAGGGAGCAGTATTTT. This codes for CSAKRGTREQYF.

This clonotype was detected many times. This sequence joins TRBV27 and TRBJ2-7; TRBD2 matches 10 bases. Germline CDR1 reads MNHEY; CDR2 reads SMNVEV (reference sequence). The CDR3 totals 15 residues. Germline trimming cut 6 bases from V and 3 bases from J; bases unmatched to any gene: 8. The CDR3 nucleotides are TGTGCCAGCAGGCCCCGACTAGCGGGTAACTACGAGCAGTACTTC. Residues: CASRPRLAGNYEQYF.

In this sample, this clonotype turned up many times. The chain couples TRBV5-5 to TRBJ1-1, with TRBD1 matching over 7 bases. This CDR3 has 14 residues. V lost 0 bases and J lost 4; bases outside the gene matches: 3. The germline CDR1 and CDR2 sequences are SGHKS and YYEKEE (reference sequence). Written as DNA, the CDR3 is TGTGCCAGCAGCTTGGGGACAGGAGGCACTGAAGCTTTCTTT. Translated: CASSLGTGGTEAFF.

In this sample, this clonotype turned up many times. The chain couples TRBV20-1 to TRBJ1-5; TRBD1 matches 7 bases. The CDR3 consists of 13 residues. V shed 5 bases and J 5 bases; nucleotides not matched to a gene: 6. From germline, CDR1 is DFQATT and CDR2 SNEGSKA (reference sequence). Written as DNA, the CDR3 is TGCAGTGCTCAGACAGGGACTCATCAGCCCCAGCATTTT. Protein sequence: CSAQTGTHQPQHF.

J is TRBJ2-5 and V is TRBV20-1, with 10 nucleotides matching TRBD2. V trimming: 1 base; J trimming: 2 bases; junction bases outside the gene matches: 7. The CDR3 has 16 residues. The germline V gene has CDR1 DFQATT and CDR2 SNEGSKA (reference sequence). The CDR3 DNA sequence: TGCAGTGCTAGAGGAACAAGCGGGAGGGAGCAAGAGACCCAGTACTTC. This encodes CSARGTSGREQETQYF.